This TCR beta chain derives from a study of T cell responses to AZD1222 COVID-19 vaccine. Findings and caveats of the study: Dominant at 160-218 and 743-854, vaccine-associated CD4 TCRs also spanned spike. Compared with day 0, the breadth and depth of the Spike-specific TCR repertoire rose significantly after two doses of AZD1222. The reported proportion of spike-specific TCRs targeting unmutated variant regions was nearly half.

Sequencing used immunoSEQ multiplex PCR; TCRdb keeps in-frame clones, though not all of them. The table includes 110,000 to 150,000 clones, 80% to 95% detected once. CDR3 size: 14 residues. Trimming took 6 bases from V and 2 from J; bases not matched to a gene: 5. The V gene's germline CDR1 is LNHNV and CDR2 YYDKDF (reference sequence). A word on this clone: The antigen is unknown.

Sample: peripheral blood, taken on day 0 of AZD1222 vaccination. V gene TRBV15 combines with J gene TRBJ2-3; 7 bases line up with TRBD1. The receptor's source is an adult in good health. For the CDR3, the DNA is TGTGCCACCAGTGGGGACAGATTCACAGATACGCAGTATTTT. Protein: CATSGDRFTDTQYF. The full variable domain, with the rest looked up from reference TRBV15 and TRBJ2-3, is DAMVIQNPRYQVTQFGKPVTLSCSQTLNHNVMYWYQQKSSQAPKLLFHYYDKDFNNEADTPDNFQSRRPNTSFCFLDIRSPGLGDTAMYLCATSGDRFTDTQYFGPGTRLTVL.